Each of the 18 T cell receptor beta chains below was sequenced from the same sample in a study of OX40 agonist ivuxolimab in advanced cancers. Clones were read by immunoSEQ multiplex PCR, and TCRdb kept only the in-frame ones, dropping some. This sample has approximately 49,000 clones, with about four fifths found just once. Material: CD4+ or CD8+ T cells sorted from blood, obtained in a trial of the OX40 agonist ivuxolimab. Receptor source: an adult with an advanced solid tumor such as melanoma, head and neck, liver or kidney cancer.

The chain combines TRBV4-3 with TRBJ2-1, with TRBD2 identical over 8 bases. The V gene's germline CDR1 is LGHNA and CDR2 YSLEER. This CDR3 is built from 21 residues. V shed 0 bases and J 0 bases; nucleotides not matched to a gene: 16. The CDR3 bases are TGCGCCAGCAGCCAAGACCCGGGGGTAGCGGGATTAACCTCCTCCTACAATGAGCAGTTCTTC. Amino acid sequence: CASSQDPGVAGLTSSYNEQFF.

In the case of this clone: This CDR3 is also generated by other DNA sequences in the sample. This chain connects TRBV19 to TRBJ2-7; D is uncertain. Germline-derived CDR1 and CDR2 are LNHDA and SQIVND (reference sequence). CDR3 length: 13 residues. Trimming removed 5 bases from V and 4 bases from J, with 12 bases in between. CDR3 nucleotides: TGTGCCAGTAGTCCTGGCCAGGCATACGAGCAGTACTTC. This gives the protein CASSPGQAYEQYF.

The rearrangement links TRBV5-6 to TRBJ1-2; 8 bases are shared with TRBD1. The CDR3 is made up of 16 amino acids. The J segment lost 0 bases and the V segment lost 0 bases, leaving 4 bases of the junction unmatched. Germline V gives CDR1 SGHDT, CDR2 YYEEEE. The CDR3 spells CASSLVTGGSNYGYTF. DNA for the CDR3: TGTGCCAGCAGCTTGGTCACAGGGGGATCTAACTATGGCTACACCTTC.

The chain employs TRBV15 and TRBJ1-2, with D unclear. Germline CDR1 LNHNV, CDR2 YYDKDF (reference sequence). Trimming left V 2 bases short and J 5 bases short, with 12 bases between. The length of the CDR3 is 14 residues. The CDR3 coding sequence is TGTGCCACCAGCAGAAGGGCAGGACTGTATGGCTACACCTTC. This sequence encodes CATSRRAGLYGYTF. Variable domain in full (rest from reference TRBV15 and TRBJ1-2): DAMVIQNPRYQVTQFGKPVTLSCSQTLNHNVMYWYQQKSSQAPKLLFHYYDKDFNNEADTPDNFQSRRPNTSFCFLDIRSPGLGDTAMYLCATSRRAGLYGYTFGSGTRLTVV.

This clone was seen only once. The chain is built from TRBV29-1 and TRBJ2-2; D possibly corresponds to TRBD1 (6 bases). V dropped 5 bases and J dropped 7 bases, with 11 bases sitting between them. This CDR3 contains 12 residues. Germline values: CDR1 SQVTM, CDR2 ANQGSEA. The CDR3 region is CSVPGQLGELFF. CDR3 coding DNA: TGCAGCGTTCCGGGACAACTCGGGGAGCTGTTTTTT.

The chain employs TRBV9 and TRBJ2-7; D gene unclear. The CDR3 sequence is 15 residues long. Germline V CDR1 and CDR2: SGDLS, YYNGEE. V lost 4 bases and J lost 6, with 20 bases in between. The chain's CDR3 is CASSPIPSQNREQYF. The CDR3 coding sequence is TGTGCCAGCAGCCCAATACCGAGCCAAAATCGCGAGCAGTACTTC.

The V gene is TRBV4-2, the J gene TRBJ2-2; D unresolved. Trimming stripped 0 bases from V and 7 bases from J, with 12 bases between. The length of the CDR3 is 15 residues. Germline values: CDR1 LGHNA, CDR2 YNFKEQ. CDR3 protein: CASSQEGSSGGELFF. CDR3 coding DNA: TGTGCCAGCAGCCAAGAAGGCAGTTCCGGCGGGGAGCTGTTTTTT.

This clone was counted between two and nine times. This chain links TRBV5-1 with TRBJ2-7, with 9 bases aligning to TRBD1. Germline V gene sequence: CDR1 SGHRS, CDR2 YFSETQ. The V and J ends lost 5 bases and 1 base, in that order; junction bases with no gene match: 7. The CDR3 runs to 15 residues. The CDR3 DNA is TGCGCCAGCAGTTTAGACAGGGGGAGTTCCTACGAGCAGTACTTC. It is translated as CASSLDRGSSYEQYF.

The CDR3 nucleotides read TGTGCCAGCAGCTTAGGAGACAGTCCTTACGAGCAGTACTTC. Amino acid sequence: CASSLGDSPYEQYF. J is TRBJ2-7 and V is TRBV7-9; possible D gene TRBD1, 5 bases. The germline V gene has CDR1 SEHNR and CDR2 FQNEAQ (reference sequence). V gave up 1 base and J gave up 4 bases, with 11 bases separating them. The CDR3 spans 14 residues. Using reference TRBV7-9 and TRBJ2-7 for the parts outside the CDR3, the full variable domain is DTGVSQNPRHKITKRGQNVTFRCDPISEHNRLYWYRQTLGQGPEFLTYFQNEAQLEKSRLLSDRFSAERPKGSFSTLEIQRTEQGDSAMYLCASSLGDSPYEQYFGPGTRLTVT.

The V and J genes are TRBV9 and TRBJ2-3, with TRBD2 identical over 7 bases. Germline V CDR1 and CDR2: SGDLS, YYNGEE. After removal of 2 bases from V and 0 bases from J, the junction contained 3 bases not matched to a gene. This CDR3 spans 15 amino acids. CDR3: CASSVTSPSTDTQYF. The CDR3 coding sequence is TGTGCCAGCAGCGTGACTAGCCCTAGCACAGATACGCAGTATTTT. Together with reference TRBV9 and TRBJ2-3, the CDR3 gives the full variable domain: DSGVTQTPKHLITATGQRVTLRCSPRSGDLSVYWYQQSLDQGLQFLIQYYNGEERAKGNILERFSAQQFPDLHSELNLSSLELGDSALYFCASSVTSPSTDTQYFGPGTRLTVL.

The chain is built from TRBV7-6 and TRBJ2-1; D may match TRBD1 or TRBD2 (5 bases each). Trimming shortened V by 1 base and J by 6 bases, and 10 bases separated the two germline ends. The V gene's germline CDR1 is SGHVS and CDR2 FNYEAQ. The CDR3 sequence is 14 residues long. Here the CDR3 reads CASSLGGPFNEQFF. In DNA, the CDR3 is TGTGCCAGCAGCTTAGGGGGACCGTTCAATGAGCAGTTCTTC. Filled out from reference TRBV7-6 and TRBJ2-1, the complete variable domain reads GAGVSQSPRYKVTKRGQDVALRCDPISGHVSLYWYRQALGQGPEFLTYFNYEAQQDKSGLPNDRFSAERPEGSISTLTIQRTEQRDSAMYRCASSLGGPFNEQFFGPGTRLTVL.

V and J are TRBV28 and TRBJ1-5, with D uncertain. The CDR3 spans 13 residues. CDR1 and CDR2 (germline): MDHEN, SYDVKM. The V end lost 5 bases, the J end lost 4 bases, and 9 bases lay between the germline ends. The CDR3 DNA reads as TGTGCCAGCAGTAATGTACAGAATCAGCCCCAGCATTTT. It is translated as CASSNVQNQPQHF.

This clone turned up a few times. V is TRBV27 and J is TRBJ2-5, with 9 bases matching TRBD2. The length of the CDR3 is 15 residues. The germline gives CDR1 MNHEY, CDR2 SMNVEV (reference sequence). The trim removed 3 bases at V and 4 bases at J, leaving 6 bases unmatched. The CDR3 spells CASSLMAGGVETQYF. CDR3 DNA: TGTGCCAGCAGTTTGATGGCGGGGGGGGTAGAGACCCAGTACTTC.

The chain has TRBV9 and TRBJ2-2, with D unresolved. Germline V CDR1 and CDR2: SGDLS, YYNGEE. The CDR3 spans 12 residues. The V end lost 3 bases, the J end lost 3 bases, and 3 bases lay between the germline ends. The CDR3 spells CASSADTGELFF. In DNA, the CDR3 is TGTGCCAGCAGCGCCGACACCGGGGAGCTGTTTTTT.

The J gene is TRBJ2-7, the V gene TRBV6-1; TRBD1 matches at 7 bases. This CDR3 region has 12 residues. With 11 bases clipped from V and 3 bases from J, the junction kept 7 bases outside the gene matches. CDR1 and CDR2 (germline): MNHNS, SASEGT. CDR3: CAGGDRDYEQYF. The DNA of the CDR3 is TGTGCCGGGGGAGACAGGGACTACGAGCAGTACTTC.

This clone has just a few counts. The V call is TRBV10-1, the J call TRBJ2-5; D may correspond to TRBD1 or TRBD2 (7 bases each). V was shortened by 11 bases and J by 5 bases, with 21 bases between the two germline ends. Germline CDR1 WNHNN, CDR2 SYGVQD (reference sequence). There are 14 residues in the CDR3. DNA for the CDR3: TGCGCCCCCAGGGGGGGTAGGGCACGGGAGACCCAGTACTTC. Its protein product is CAPRGGRARETQYF.

The CDR3 DNA follows: TGTGCCAGCAGTTTAGCCTATCGGGCCTATGGCTACACCTTC. It translates to CASSLAYRAYGYTF. V and J are TRBV6-5 and TRBJ1-2, with D unresolved. From germline, CDR1 is MNHEY and CDR2 SVGAGI. V was clipped by 4 bases and J by 4 bases, with 13 bases between them. This CDR3 is 14 amino acids long.

This chain connects TRBV27 to TRBJ2-7; 13 bases match TRBD2. Germline CDR1 reads MNHEY; CDR2 reads SMNVEV (reference sequence). J was trimmed by 2 bases and V by 5 bases; bases with no gene match: 9. The CDR3 totals 17 residues. The CDR3 region is CASSPGTSGTLTYEQYF. The CDR3 coding sequence is TGTGCCAGCAGTCCGGGGACTAGCGGGACCCTTACCTACGAGCAGTACTTC.